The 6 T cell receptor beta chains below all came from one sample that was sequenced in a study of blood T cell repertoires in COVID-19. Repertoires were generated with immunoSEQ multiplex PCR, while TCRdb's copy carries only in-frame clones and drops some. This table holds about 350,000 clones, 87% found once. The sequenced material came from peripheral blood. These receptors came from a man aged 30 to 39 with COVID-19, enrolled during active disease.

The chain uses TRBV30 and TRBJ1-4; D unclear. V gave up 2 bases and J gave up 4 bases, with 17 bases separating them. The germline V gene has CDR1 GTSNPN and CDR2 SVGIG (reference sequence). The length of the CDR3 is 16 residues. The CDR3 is CAWSWNGSPDNEKLFF. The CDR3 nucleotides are TGTGCCTGGAGTTGGAACGGGTCTCCGGATAATGAAAAACTGTTTTTT.

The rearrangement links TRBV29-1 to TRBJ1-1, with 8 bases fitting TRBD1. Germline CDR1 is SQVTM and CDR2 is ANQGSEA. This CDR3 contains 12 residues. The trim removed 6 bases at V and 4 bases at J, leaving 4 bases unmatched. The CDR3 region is CSVPGQVTEAFF. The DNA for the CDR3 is TGCAGCGTACCGGGACAGGTCACTGAAGCTTTCTTT. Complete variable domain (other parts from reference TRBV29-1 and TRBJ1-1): SAVISQKPSRDICQRGTSLTIQCQVDSQVTMMFWYRQQPGQSLTLIATANQGSEATYESGFVIDKFPISRPNLTFSTLTVSNMSPEDSSIYLCSVPGQVTEAFFGQGTRLTVV.

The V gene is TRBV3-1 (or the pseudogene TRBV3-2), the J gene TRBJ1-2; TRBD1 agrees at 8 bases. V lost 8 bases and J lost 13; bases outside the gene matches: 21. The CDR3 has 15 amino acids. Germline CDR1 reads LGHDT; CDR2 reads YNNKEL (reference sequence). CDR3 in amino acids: CASGPTGGRDVKTTF. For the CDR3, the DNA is TGTGCCAGCGGTCCTACAGGGGGAAGAGATGTCAAGACCACCTTC.

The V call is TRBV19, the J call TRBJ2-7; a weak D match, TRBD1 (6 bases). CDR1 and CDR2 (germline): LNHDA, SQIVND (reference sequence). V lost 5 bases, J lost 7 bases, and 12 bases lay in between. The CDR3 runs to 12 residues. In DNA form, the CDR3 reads TGTGCCAGTAGTTACATAACAGGGGAGCAGTACTTC. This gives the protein CASSYITGEQYF.

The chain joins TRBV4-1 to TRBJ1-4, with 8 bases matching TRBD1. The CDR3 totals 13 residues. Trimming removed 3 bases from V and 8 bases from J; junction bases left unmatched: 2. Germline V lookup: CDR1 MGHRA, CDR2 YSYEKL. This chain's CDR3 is CASSQDREEKLFF. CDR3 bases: TGCGCCAGCAGCCAGGACAGGGAGGAAAAACTGTTTTTT.

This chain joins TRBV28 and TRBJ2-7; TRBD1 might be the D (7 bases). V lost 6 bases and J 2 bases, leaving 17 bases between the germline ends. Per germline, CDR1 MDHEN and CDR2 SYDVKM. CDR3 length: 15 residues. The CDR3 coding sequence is TGTGCCAGCAGCCACGCGGCAGGGGGGACCTACGAGCAGTACTTC. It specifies CASSHAAGGTYEQYF.